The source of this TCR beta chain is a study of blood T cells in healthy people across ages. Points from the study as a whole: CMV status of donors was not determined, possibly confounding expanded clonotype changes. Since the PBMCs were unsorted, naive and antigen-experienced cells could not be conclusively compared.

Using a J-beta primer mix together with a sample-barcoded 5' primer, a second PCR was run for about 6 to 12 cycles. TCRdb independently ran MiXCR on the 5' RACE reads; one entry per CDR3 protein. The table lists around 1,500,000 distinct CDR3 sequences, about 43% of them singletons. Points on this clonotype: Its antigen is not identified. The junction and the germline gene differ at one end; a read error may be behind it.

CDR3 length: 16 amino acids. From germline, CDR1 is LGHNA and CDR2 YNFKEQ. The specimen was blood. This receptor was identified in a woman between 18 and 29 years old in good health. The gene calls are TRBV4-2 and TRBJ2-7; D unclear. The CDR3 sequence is CTSSQDAYVSYNEQYF. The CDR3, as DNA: TGTACCAGCAGCCAAGATGCCTACGTCTCCTACAATGAGCAGTACTTC.